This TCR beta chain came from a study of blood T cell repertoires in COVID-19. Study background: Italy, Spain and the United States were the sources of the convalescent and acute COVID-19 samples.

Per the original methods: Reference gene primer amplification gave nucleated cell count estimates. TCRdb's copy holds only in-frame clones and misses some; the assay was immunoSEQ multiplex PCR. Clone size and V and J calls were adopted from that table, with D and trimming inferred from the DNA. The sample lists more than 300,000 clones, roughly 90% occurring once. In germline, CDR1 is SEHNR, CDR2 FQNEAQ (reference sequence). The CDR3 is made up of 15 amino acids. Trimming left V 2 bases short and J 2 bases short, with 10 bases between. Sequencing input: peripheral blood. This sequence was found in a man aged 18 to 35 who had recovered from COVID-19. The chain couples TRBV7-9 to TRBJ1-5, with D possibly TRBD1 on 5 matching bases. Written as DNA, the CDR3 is TGTGCCAGCAGCTTATGGGGGGAGGGCAATCAGCCCCAGCATTTT. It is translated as CASSLWGEGNQPQHF.